The T cell receptor beta chain under discussion was sequenced for a study of cytomegalovirus exposure and HLA in healthy donors. The PCR had 60 Vbeta and 13 Jbeta primers. Generated by immunoSEQ multiplex PCR, the TCRdb table keeps only in-frame clones and is missing some. The sample holds 190,000 or so clones, roughly 80% seen once. This CDR3 comprises 14 residues. V lost 0 bases to trimming and J lost 4 bases, with 10 bases between them. Germline CDR1 and CDR2: SGHNT and YYREEE (reference sequence). Sequencing was performed on PBMCs. This receptor was taken from a male donor in good health and CMV-seropositive. The J gene is TRBJ1-2, the V gene TRBV5-4; tentative D call: TRBD1 (5 bases). CDR3 nucleotide sequence: TGTGCCAGCAGCTTGGGAGGGGAGGGCTATGGCTACACCTTC. This encodes CASSLGGEGYGYTF.